This T cell receptor beta chain was recovered during a study of Siglec-9 on CD8 T cells in melanoma. The CDR3 runs 13 residues. V trimming: 3 bases; J trimming: 5 bases; junction bases outside the gene matches: 3. Germline-derived CDR1 and CDR2 are SGHVS and FQNEAQ. Generated by immunoSEQ multiplex PCR, the TCRdb table keeps only in-frame clones and is missing some. The sample holds about 30,000 clones; less than 85% are singletons and the top ten take 5.5% to 7.5%. Material: Siglec-9- CD8+ T cells sorted from blood. The chain carries TRBV7-8 and TRBJ2-5; 7 positions match TRBD2. The sequence was obtained from a human donor in good health. Written as DNA, the CDR3 is TGTGCCAGCAGCTTCACTAGCGTGGAGACCCAGTACTTC. Its translation: CASSFTSVETQYF.